Included here is one TCR delta chain sequence, with context. Its antigen is not identified. J lost 1 base, V lost 6 bases, and 12 bases had no gene match. The germline gives CDR1 TSWWSYY, CDR2 QGS. The CDR3 length is 18 residues. These data are taken from a study of Vδ1+ human thymocytes. Whole-study findings and limits: Highly polyclonal TRG and TRD repertoires with Gaussian CDR3 length distributions appeared in thymus. Unlike peripheral blood Vdelta1+ controls, thymic delta-chain sequences included about 20% Vdelta2 and few Vdelta3.

The sorted cells were CD3+ Vdelta1+ Vdelta2- thymocytes from alphabeta-depleted thymus. RNA was extracted from the cells and then reverse transcribed. Pooled V-gene forward primers with one constant-region reverse primer generated the CDR3 amplicons by multiplex PCR. TCRdb called clones from the multiplex PCR reads again using CATT. Of about 75,000 delta-chain clones in the sample, more than 30% were seen once. The source material was Vdelta1+ gamma-delta thymocytes from the thymus. Subset described: FACS-sorted CD3+ TCRalphabeta- TCRVdelta1+ TCRVdelta2- thymocytes. The chain employs TRDV1 and TRDJ1; 12 nucleotides agree with TRDD3. This receptor was obtained from a boy in the first two years of life who had congenital heart surgery. CDR3 DNA: TGTGCTCTTGGTGGAATTACTGGGGGATACCTATGCACCGATAAACTCATCTTT. Protein sequence: CALGGITGGYLCTDKLIF.